This TCR beta chain appears in the sequencing data of a study of blood T cell repertoires in COVID-19. Study information: In each case, the material was cDNA or gDNA derived from T cells, B-cell-depleted T cells, or PBMCs.

The repertoire was sequenced with immunoSEQ multiplex PCR; TCRdb's copy has only in-frame clones and lacks some. This table has 250,000 to 300,000 clones, roughly 90% appearing once. The germline V gene encodes CDR1 SGHTA and CDR2 FQGNSA. Trimming shortened V by 2 bases and J by 0 bases, and 14 bases separated the two germline ends. This CDR3 comprises 17 residues. In Seattle, patients joined the study during active infection and were tracked longitudinally. The genes are TRBV7-2 and TRBJ2-4, with D possibly matching TRBD1 (6 bases). Sequenced material: peripheral blood. The TCR sequence derives from a woman in her 30s with COVID-19, enrolled during active disease. In DNA, the CDR3 is TGTGCCAGCAGCTTAAGGCAGGGGCGAATAGCCAAAAACATTCAGTACTTC. Residues: CASSLRQGRIAKNIQYF.